Presented here are 26 T cell receptor beta chains from one specimen sequenced in a study of metastatic and nonmetastatic thyroid tumors. No treatment of any kind had been given to any patient before thyroid surgery. With MiXCR, TCRdb called clones anew from the PCR reads. The sample holds 46,000 or so clones; roughly 15% are singletons and the top ten take about 20%. Sequenced input: blood. These receptors all come from a female donor with papillary thyroid cancer or a benign thyroid nodule (not recorded which). Some clones in this sample may be carry-over from other donors' samples.

This clone was seen a few times. A read error may be the cause here, since a much bigger clone is one base away. The chain couples TRBV6-1 to TRBJ2-5; 12 bases fit TRBD2. CDR1 is MNHNS, CDR2 SASEGT, per germline. This CDR3 is 16 amino acids long. CDR3 in amino acids: CASSSWLAGGRETEYF. The CDR3 DNA is TGTGCCAGCAGTTCGTGGCTAGCGGGGGGGCGAGAGACCGAGTACTTC.

This clone has ten or more counts. This chain uses TRBV19 with TRBJ1-5; D call uncertain. The CDR3 length is 13 residues. V was clipped by 5 bases and J by 9 bases, with 14 bases between them. Germline V gene lookup returns CDR1 LNHDA and CDR2 SQIVND (reference sequence). Here the CDR3 reads CASSSLIEGPQHF. In nucleotides, the CDR3 is TGTGCCAGTAGTTCATTAATAGAGGGGCCCCAGCATTTT.

Concerning this clone itself: A read error may be the cause here, since a much bigger clone is one base away. The V call is TRBV9, the J call TRBJ2-3; D is unclear. Germline CDR1 reads SGDLS; CDR2 reads YYNGEE. The ends were cut back, 3 bases at V and 2 bases at J, with 13 bases in the middle. The CDR3 contains 15 residues. The CDR3 spells CASSAHSGITDTQYF. The CDR3 DNA is TGTGCCAGCAGCGCCCACAGTGGCATCACAGATACGCAGTATTTT.

The V and J genes are TRBV5-1 and TRBJ1-2; 10 bases match TRBD1. The CDR3 loop spans 16 amino acids. V shed 0 bases and J 6 bases; nucleotides not matched to a gene: 8. The V gene's germline CDR1 is SGHRS and CDR2 YFSETQ. The CDR3 region is CASSLALSGQGHGYTF. CDR3 DNA: TGCGCCAGCAGCTTGGCCTTGTCGGGACAGGGGCATGGCTACACCTTC.

The chain employs TRBV9 and TRBJ2-7; TRBD1 matches 8 bases. V dropped 0 bases and J dropped 2; count of bases not matched to a gene: 4. There are 15 residues in the CDR3. Germline-derived CDR1 and CDR2 are SGDLS and YYNGEE. For the CDR3, the DNA is TGTGCCAGCAGCGTAGGGGGGACAGGCACCTACGAGCAGTACTTC. As protein: CASSVGGTGTYEQYF.

The chain has TRBV6-1 and TRBJ2-7; 9 bases are shared with TRBD1. This CDR3 spans 14 amino acids. V lost 8 bases, J lost 4 bases, and 9 bases stayed unmatched. In germline, CDR1 is MNHNS, CDR2 SASEGT. In DNA, the CDR3 is TGTGCCAGCCGCCCGGGACAGGGAATATACGAGCAGTACTTC. Translation: CASRPGQGIYEQYF.

This clone was detected only a few times. The chain employs TRBV12-3 or TRBV12-4 and TRBJ1-6; TRBD1 matches at 7 bases. V shed 3 bases, J shed 3 bases, and the junction held 5 bases outside the gene matches. The CDR3 spans 16 residues. Here the CDR3 reads CASSLAGGVYNSPLHF. CDR3 in DNA: TGTGCCAGCAGTTTGGCAGGGGGAGTCTATAATTCACCCCTCCACTTT.

The genes are TRBV28 and TRBJ1-2, with no clear D. V was shortened by 3 bases and J by 4 bases, with 9 bases between the two germline ends. CDR3 length equals 13 residues. Germline V CDR1 and CDR2: MDHEN, SYDVKM. CDR3 protein: CASSLSGFYGYTF. CDR3 sequence (DNA): TGTGCCAGCAGTTTGAGTGGGTTCTATGGCTACACCTTC.

This clone was recorded many times. The rearrangement joins TRBV19 to TRBJ2-3; 9 nucleotides match TRBD2. CDR1 and CDR2 (germline): LNHDA, SQIVND (reference sequence). The CDR3 loop spans 15 amino acids. The junction had 5 bases not matched to a gene; V was cut back by 5 bases and J by 2 bases. The DNA of the CDR3 is TGTGCCAGTAGTCCTGGGGGACTAGCCACAGATACGCAGTATTTT. Protein: CASSPGGLATDTQYF.

This clone was seen repeatedly, ten times or more. CDR3 in DNA: TGTGCCAGCAGCTTAGATTTTGCACTAATAGAGACCCAGTACTTC. Its protein is CASSLDFALIETQYF. V gene TRBV11-3 combines with J gene TRBJ2-5; D is uncertain. Germline values: CDR1 SGHNT, CDR2 YENEEA. The CDR3 sequence is 15 residues long. V shed 0 bases and J shed 4 bases, with 12 bases lying between them.

This clone was recorded at least ten times. The V and J genes are TRBV5-5 and TRBJ1-5; 7 bases map to TRBD1. The CDR3 sequence is 15 residues long. V gave up 3 bases and J gave up 2 bases; unmatched junction bases: 5. The germline V gene encodes CDR1 SGHKS and CDR2 YYEKEE (reference sequence). This chain's CDR3 is CASSSDRVGNQPQHF. The CDR3 DNA reads as TGTGCCAGCAGCTCTGACAGGGTGGGCAATCAGCCCCAGCATTTT.

This clone was observed a handful of times. The V gene is TRBV12-3 or TRBV12-4, the J gene TRBJ1-6; D remains ambiguous. The CDR3 is made up of 14 amino acids. Trimming shortened V by 5 bases and J by 9 bases, and 14 bases separated the two germline ends. CDR3 residues: CASSAYPPSSPLHF. The CDR3 DNA reads as TGTGCCAGCAGTGCCTACCCACCTAGTTCACCCCTCCACTTT.

The chain combines TRBV9 with TRBJ2-3, with 8 nucleotides matching TRBD2. Unmatched junction bases numbered 5, after V lost 6 bases and J lost 2 bases. Germline CDR1 and CDR2: SGDLS and YYNGEE. The CDR3 is 14 amino acids. The CDR3 protein is CASTAGENTDTQYF. The CDR3 region has the DNA TGTGCCAGCACAGCGGGGGAGAACACAGATACGCAGTATTTT.

The V gene is TRBV12-3 or TRBV12-4, the J gene TRBJ1-2; a possible D gene is TRBD1 (5 bases). Trimming pared 5 bases from V and 14 bases from J, leaving 15 bases between. CDR3 length: 11 residues. CDR3 in amino acids: CASSPGTAYTF. The CDR3 region has the DNA TGTGCCAGCAGTCCGGGGACGGCCTATACCTTC.

This clone showed up just a few times. This may arise from a read error, as a much more abundant clone is one base away. Other nucleotide sequences in the sample specify the same CDR3. J is TRBJ2-5 and V is TRBV5-1; 7 bases match TRBD1. CDR1 SGHRS and CDR2 YFSETQ come from the germline V gene. The CDR3 spans 16 residues. The CDR3 nucleotides are TGCGCCAGCAGCTTGGCAGGGGAAGGGGGCCAAGAGACCCAATACTTC. Its translation is CASSLAGEGGQETQYF.

A few counts support this clone. The chain employs TRBV27 and TRBJ1-2; possible D gene TRBD1, 5 bases. Germline CDR1 and CDR2: MNHEY and SMNVEV (reference sequence). CDR3 size: 15 residues. The V end was cut by 6 bases, the J end by 4 bases, with 18 bases between. The CDR3 DNA reads as TGTGCCAGCAGCGCGGAGAGGGGCGAGCTCTATGGCTACACCTTC. Protein: CASSAERGELYGYTF.

J is TRBJ2-5 and V is TRBV28; maybe TRBD1 (5 bases). This CDR3 is 11 amino acids long. Trimming took off 10 bases at V and 3 bases at J, with 9 bases between the two ends. CDR1 and CDR2 from the germline V gene are MDHEN and SYDVKM. The DNA of the CDR3 is TGTGCCACGACAGATAAAGAGACCCAGTACTTC. Its translation is CATTDKETQYF.

This chain uses TRBV7-3 with TRBJ2-3; D is undetermined. The ends were cut back, 5 bases at V and 0 bases at J, with 12 bases in the middle. Germline V gene lookup returns CDR1 SGHTA and CDR2 FQGTGA. The CDR3 contains 15 residues. The CDR3 nucleotides are TGTGCCAGCAGCGCCTACGGGCGGAGCACAGATACGCAGTATTTT. It is translated as CASSAYGRSTDTQYF.

This clone was detected many times. V is TRBV4-2 and J is TRBJ2-3, with 8 bases fitting TRBD1. Germline trimming cut 1 base from V and 1 base from J; bases unmatched to any gene: 4. The germline V gene encodes CDR1 LGHNA and CDR2 YNFKEQ. CDR3 size: 16 residues. The CDR3 region has the DNA TGTGCCAGCAGCCAAGCAGTGACAGGGGGCACAGATACGCAGTATTTT. It translates to CASSQAVTGGTDTQYF.

This clone was seen only a few times. The chain employs TRBV12-3 or TRBV12-4 and TRBJ2-5; D ambiguous. This CDR3 region has 14 residues. Trimming removed 3 bases from V and 2 bases from J, with 10 bases in between. This chain's CDR3 is CASSLPETQETQYF. The CDR3 nucleotides are TGTGCCAGCAGTTTGCCGGAGACTCAAGAGACCCAGTACTTC.

This chain joins TRBV6-1 and TRBJ2-1; D tentatively fits TRBD1 or TRBD2 (6 bases each). Germline lookup yields CDR1 MNHNS and CDR2 SASEGT. Deletions cut 3 bases from V and 6 bases from J, with 18 bases between. This CDR3 has 16 residues. The CDR3 sequence is CASSDIGLSGANEQFF. The CDR3, as DNA: TGTGCCAGCAGTGACATTGGACTATCGGGGGCCAATGAGCAGTTCTTC.

Of note for this clone: This clone may be a read error of a much larger clone one base away. This sample includes further DNA sequences coding for the same CDR3. V usage is TRBV30 and J usage is TRBJ1-3; D remains unclear. The CDR3 contains 14 residues. Germline CDR1 is GTSNPN and CDR2 is SVGIG (reference sequence). V gave up 2 bases and J gave up 2 bases, with 10 bases separating them. The DNA of the CDR3 is TGTGCCTGGAGTCGTATTCTCCCTGGAAACACCATATATTTT. Translation gives CAWSRILPGNTIYF.

This clone was seen at least ten times. This chain connects TRBV20-1 to TRBJ2-7; unclear D gene. From germline, CDR1 is DFQATT and CDR2 SNEGSKA (reference sequence). Deletions cut 1 base from V and 5 bases from J, with 9 bases between. This CDR3 has 12 amino acids. The CDR3 region has the DNA TGCAGTGCTAGAGTCCCCTCTAACGAGCAGTACTTC. As protein: CSARVPSNEQYF.

This clone was detected only a few times. A read error may explain this, as a much larger clone is one base away. Other DNA sequences in this specimen translate into the identical CDR3. The chain recombines TRBV5-6 with TRBJ1-2, with a possible D match to TRBD1 (5 bases). V was trimmed by 4 bases and J by 5 bases, leaving 24 bases between them. This CDR3 has 17 residues. Germline values: CDR1 SGHDT, CDR2 YYEEEE. The CDR3 region is CASSASGRTQGGYGYTF. The CDR3 DNA is TGTGCCAGCAGCGCCTCCGGTCGGACCCAGGGAGGATATGGCTACACCTTC.

This clone has at least ten counts. The chain links TRBV29-1 to TRBJ1-1; D is perhaps TRBD1 (6 bases). This CDR3 comprises 14 residues. The germline V gene has CDR1 SQVTM and CDR2 ANQGSEA. Deletions cut 4 bases from V and 3 bases from J, with 15 bases between. The CDR3 DNA is TGCAGCGTTGGTCGACAGGTTAAGGACACTGAAGCTTTCTTT. This encodes CSVGRQVKDTEAFF.

This clone was observed many times. The chain uses TRBV5-1 and TRBJ2-1, with TRBD1 matching 8 bases. Germline CDR1 and CDR2: SGHRS and YFSETQ. V lost 4 bases, J lost 3 bases, and 6 bases stayed unmatched. The CDR3 contains 15 residues. CDR3 amino acids: CASSLGQGYYNEQFF. CDR3 DNA: TGCGCCAGCAGCCTCGGACAGGGATACTACAATGAGCAGTTCTTC.